This T cell receptor beta chain appears in the sequencing data of a study of T cells in Graves' hyperthyroidism and ophthalmopathy. TCR beta CDR3 sequences were amplified from RNA transcripts. When the TCR CDR3 underwent first-round RT-PCR, the HTBI primer set was used. TCRdb independently ran MiXCR on the multiplex PCR reads; one entry per CDR3 protein. The repertoire includes a few hundred thousand distinct CDR3 sequences, 18% of them detected once, and roughly two fifths sits in the top ten. Concerning this clonotype itself: Its antigen is not known.

Study-level points and caveats: Ophthalmopathy prediction by the model preceded onset by a median approximately 6.9 months.

Sequencing used blood. The receptor's source is a man aged 40-55 years with Graves' hyperthyroidism.

The CDR3 DNA reads TGCAGCGTAAGGGGGGCGAATGGCTACACCTTC. Translating it yields CSVRGANGYTF. The rearrangement joins TRBV29-1 to TRBJ1-2, with TRBD1 as a possible D gene (6 bases). The length of the CDR3 is 11 residues. From germline, CDR1 is SQVTM and CDR2 ANQGSEA. V was trimmed by 6 bases and J by 6 bases, leaving 11 bases between them.